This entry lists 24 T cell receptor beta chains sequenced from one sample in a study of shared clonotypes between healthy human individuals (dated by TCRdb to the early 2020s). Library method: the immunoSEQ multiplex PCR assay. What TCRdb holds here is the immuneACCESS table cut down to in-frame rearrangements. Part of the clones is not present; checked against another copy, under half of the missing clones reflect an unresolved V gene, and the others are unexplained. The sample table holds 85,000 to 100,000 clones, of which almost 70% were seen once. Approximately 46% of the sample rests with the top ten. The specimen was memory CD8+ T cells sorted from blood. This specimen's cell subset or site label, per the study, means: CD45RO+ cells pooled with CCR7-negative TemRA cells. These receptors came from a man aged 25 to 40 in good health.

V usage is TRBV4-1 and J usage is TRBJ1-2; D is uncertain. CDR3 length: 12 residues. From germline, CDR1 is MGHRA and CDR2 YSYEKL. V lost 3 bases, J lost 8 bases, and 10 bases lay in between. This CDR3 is CASSQGRAGYTF. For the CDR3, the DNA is TGCGCCAGCAGCCAGGGTAGGGCCGGCTACACCTTC.

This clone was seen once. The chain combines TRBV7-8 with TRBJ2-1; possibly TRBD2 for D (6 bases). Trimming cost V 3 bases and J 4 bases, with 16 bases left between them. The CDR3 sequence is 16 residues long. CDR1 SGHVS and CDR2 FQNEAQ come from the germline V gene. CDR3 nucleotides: TGTGCCAGCAGCTTTTACCGTGTAGCGGCATACAATGAGCAGTTCTTC. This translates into CASSFYRVAAYNEQFF.

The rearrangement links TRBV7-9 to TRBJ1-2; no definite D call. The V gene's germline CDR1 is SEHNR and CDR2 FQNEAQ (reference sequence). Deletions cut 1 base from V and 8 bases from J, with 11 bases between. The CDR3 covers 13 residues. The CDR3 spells CASSLGQISGYTF. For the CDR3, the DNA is TGTGCCAGCAGCTTAGGCCAGATCAGCGGCTACACCTTC.

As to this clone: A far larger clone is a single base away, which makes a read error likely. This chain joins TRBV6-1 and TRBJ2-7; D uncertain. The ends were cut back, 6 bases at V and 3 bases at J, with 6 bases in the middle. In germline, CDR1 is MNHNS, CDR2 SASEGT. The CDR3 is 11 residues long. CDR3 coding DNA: TGTGCCAGCAGCCAAAACTACGAGCAGTACTTC. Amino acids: CASSQNYEQYF.

CDR3 in DNA: TGCAGCGTTGACTCACTTACAGGGGCCGGCTACGAGCAGTACTTC. This gives the protein CSVDSLTGAGYEQYF. The J gene is TRBJ2-7, the V gene TRBV29-1; TRBD1 matches 7 bases. This CDR3 is built from 15 residues. J gave up 3 bases and V 3 bases, and 11 bases lay outside the gene matches. The germline CDR1 and CDR2 sequences are SQVTM and ANQGSEA.

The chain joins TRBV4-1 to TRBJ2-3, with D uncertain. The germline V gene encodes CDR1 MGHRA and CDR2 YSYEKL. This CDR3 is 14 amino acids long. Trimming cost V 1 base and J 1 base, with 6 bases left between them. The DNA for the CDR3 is TGCGCCAGCAGCCAAGGCGCTGGCACAGATACGCAGTATTTT. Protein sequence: CASSQGAGTDTQYF.

The CDR3 DNA follows: TGTGCCAGCAGTCCTCGGACAGGGTTGAATGAGCAGTTCTTC. It codes for CASSPRTGLNEQFF. The chain employs TRBV27 and TRBJ2-1; 8 nucleotides line up with TRBD1. In germline, CDR1 is MNHEY, CDR2 SMNVEV (reference sequence). Trimming cost V 5 bases and J 7 bases; bases outside gene matches: 7. This CDR3 is built from 14 residues.

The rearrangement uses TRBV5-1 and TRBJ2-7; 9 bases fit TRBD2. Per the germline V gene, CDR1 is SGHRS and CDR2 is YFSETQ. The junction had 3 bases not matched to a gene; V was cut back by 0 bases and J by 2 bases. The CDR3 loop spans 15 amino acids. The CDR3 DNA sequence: TGCGCCAGCAGCTTGGGGGCGGGAGGGACCTACGAGCAGTACTTC. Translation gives CASSLGAGGTYEQYF.

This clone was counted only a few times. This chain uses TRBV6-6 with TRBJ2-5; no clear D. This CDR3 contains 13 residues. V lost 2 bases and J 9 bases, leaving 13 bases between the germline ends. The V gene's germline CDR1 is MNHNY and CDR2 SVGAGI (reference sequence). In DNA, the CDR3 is TGTGCCAGCAGTTACATGCCCAATGTGTCCCAGTACTTC. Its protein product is CASSYMPNVSQYF.

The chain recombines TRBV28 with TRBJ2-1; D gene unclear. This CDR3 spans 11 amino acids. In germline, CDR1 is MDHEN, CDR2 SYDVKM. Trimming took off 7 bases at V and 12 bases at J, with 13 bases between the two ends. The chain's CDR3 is CASMGGSGQFF. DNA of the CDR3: TGTGCCAGCATGGGTGGCTCGGGGCAGTTCTTC.

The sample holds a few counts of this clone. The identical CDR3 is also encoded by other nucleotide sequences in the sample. In nucleotides, the CDR3 is TGTGCCAGCAGCTACAGGGGTAATCAGCCCCAGCATTTT. This translates into CASSYRGNQPQHF. The V and J genes are TRBV7-2 and TRBJ1-5; 7 nucleotides agree with TRBD1. Trimming took 4 bases from V and 4 from J; bases not matched to a gene: 1. This CDR3 spans 13 amino acids. CDR1 and CDR2 from the germline V gene are SGHTA and FQGNSA.

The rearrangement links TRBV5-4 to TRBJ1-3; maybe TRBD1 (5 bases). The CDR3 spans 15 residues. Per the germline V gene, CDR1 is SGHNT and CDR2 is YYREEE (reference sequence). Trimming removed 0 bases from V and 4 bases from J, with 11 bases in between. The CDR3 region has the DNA TGTGCCAGCAGCTTGGCCGCGGGGGACGGAAACACCATATATTTT. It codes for CASSLAAGDGNTIYF.

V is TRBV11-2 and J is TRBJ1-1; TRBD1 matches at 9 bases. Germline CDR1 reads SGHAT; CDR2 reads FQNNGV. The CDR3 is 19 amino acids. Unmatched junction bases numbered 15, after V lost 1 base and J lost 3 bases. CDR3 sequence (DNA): TGTGCCAGCAGCTTAGGAACAGGGGGCGACGTGTCGGGGCACACTGAAGCTTTCTTT. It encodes CASSLGTGGDVSGHTEAFF.

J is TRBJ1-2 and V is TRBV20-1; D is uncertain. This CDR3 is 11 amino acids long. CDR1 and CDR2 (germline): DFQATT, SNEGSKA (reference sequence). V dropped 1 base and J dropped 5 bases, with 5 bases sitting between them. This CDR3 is CSARVSYGYTF. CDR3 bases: TGCAGTGCTAGAGTGAGTTATGGCTACACCTTC.

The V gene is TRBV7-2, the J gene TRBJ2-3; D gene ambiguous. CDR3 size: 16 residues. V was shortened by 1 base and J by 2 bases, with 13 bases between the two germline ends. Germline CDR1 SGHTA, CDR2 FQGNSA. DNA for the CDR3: TGTGCCAGCAGCTTAGTTGCGGACCCTTTCACAGATACGCAGTATTTT. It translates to CASSLVADPFTDTQYF.

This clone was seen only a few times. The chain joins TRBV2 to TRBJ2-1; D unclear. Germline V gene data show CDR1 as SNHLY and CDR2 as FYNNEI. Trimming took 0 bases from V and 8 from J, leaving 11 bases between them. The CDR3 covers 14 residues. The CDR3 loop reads CASSEAIDFHEQFF. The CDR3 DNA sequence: TGTGCCAGCAGTGAAGCCATAGATTTCCATGAGCAGTTCTTC.

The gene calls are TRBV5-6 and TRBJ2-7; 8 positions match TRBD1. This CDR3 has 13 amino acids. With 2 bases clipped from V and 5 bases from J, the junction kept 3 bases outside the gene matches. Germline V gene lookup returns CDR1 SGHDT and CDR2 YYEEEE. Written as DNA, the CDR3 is TGTGCCAGCAGCTTTTGGACAGGGAACGAGCAGTACTTC. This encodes CASSFWTGNEQYF. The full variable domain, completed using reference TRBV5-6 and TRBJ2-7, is DAGVTQSPTHLIKTRGQQVTLRCSPKSGHDTVSWYQQALGQGPQFIFQYYEEEERQRGNFPDRFSGHQFPNYSSELNVNALLLGDSALYLCASSFWTGNEQYFGPGTRLTVT.

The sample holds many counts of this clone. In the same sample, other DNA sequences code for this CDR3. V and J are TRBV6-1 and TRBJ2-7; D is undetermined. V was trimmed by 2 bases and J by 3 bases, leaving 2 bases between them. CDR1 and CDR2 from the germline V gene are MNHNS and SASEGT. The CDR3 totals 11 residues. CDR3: CASSEHYEQYF. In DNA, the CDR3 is TGTGCCAGCAGTGAACACTACGAGCAGTACTTC.

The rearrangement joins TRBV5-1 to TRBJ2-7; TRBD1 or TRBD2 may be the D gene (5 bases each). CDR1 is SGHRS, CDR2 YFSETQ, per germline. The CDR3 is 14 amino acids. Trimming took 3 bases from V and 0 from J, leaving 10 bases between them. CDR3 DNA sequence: TGCGCCAGCAGCTGGGACGCCAGCTCCTACGAGCAGTACTTC. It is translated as CASSWDASSYEQYF. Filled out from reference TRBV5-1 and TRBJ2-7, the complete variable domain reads KAGVTQTPRYLIKTRGQQVTLSCSPISGHRSVSWYQQTPGQGLQFLFEYFSETQRNKGNFPGRFSGRQFSNSRSEMNVSTLELGDSALYLCASSWDASSYEQYFGPGTRLTVT.

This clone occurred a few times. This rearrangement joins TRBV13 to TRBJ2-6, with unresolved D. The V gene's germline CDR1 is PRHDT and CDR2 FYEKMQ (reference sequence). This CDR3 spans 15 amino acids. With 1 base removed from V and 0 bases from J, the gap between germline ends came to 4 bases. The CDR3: CASSLVNSGANVLTF. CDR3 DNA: TGTGCCAGCAGCTTAGTTAACTCTGGGGCCAACGTCCTGACTTTC.

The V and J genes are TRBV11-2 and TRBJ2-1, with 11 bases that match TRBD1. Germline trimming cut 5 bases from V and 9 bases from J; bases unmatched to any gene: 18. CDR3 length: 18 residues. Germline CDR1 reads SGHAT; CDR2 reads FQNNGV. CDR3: CASSLQTWTGGRASEQFF. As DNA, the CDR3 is TGTGCCAGCAGCCTACAAACTTGGACAGGGGGCCGAGCGAGTGAGCAGTTCTTC.

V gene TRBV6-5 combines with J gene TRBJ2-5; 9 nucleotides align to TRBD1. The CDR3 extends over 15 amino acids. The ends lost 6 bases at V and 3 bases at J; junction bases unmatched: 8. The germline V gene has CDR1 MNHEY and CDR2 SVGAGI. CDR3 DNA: TGTGCCAGCAGCCGTACAGGGGGCGTGGAAGAGACCCAGTACTTC. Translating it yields CASSRTGGVEETQYF.

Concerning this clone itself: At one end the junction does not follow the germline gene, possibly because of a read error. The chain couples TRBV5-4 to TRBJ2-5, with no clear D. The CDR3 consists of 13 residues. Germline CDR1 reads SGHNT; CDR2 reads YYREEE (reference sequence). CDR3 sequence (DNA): TGTGCCGGCAGCTTGGCTTTCGAAGAGACCCAGTACTTC. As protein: CAGSLAFEETQYF.

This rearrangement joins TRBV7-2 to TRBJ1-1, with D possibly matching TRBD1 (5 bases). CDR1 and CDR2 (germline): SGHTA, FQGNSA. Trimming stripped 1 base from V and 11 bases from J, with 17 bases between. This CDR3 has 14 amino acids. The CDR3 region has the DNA TGTGCCAGCAGCTTAGGGGGGTCGTCGACATTGGCTTTCTTT. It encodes CASSLGGSSTLAFF.